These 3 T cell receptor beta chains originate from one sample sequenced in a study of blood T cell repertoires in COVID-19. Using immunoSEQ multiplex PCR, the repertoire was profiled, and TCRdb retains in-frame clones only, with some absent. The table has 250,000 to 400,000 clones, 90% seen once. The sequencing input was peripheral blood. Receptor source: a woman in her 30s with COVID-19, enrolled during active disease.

The CDR3 here is CSVSTGRTEAFF. Written as DNA, the CDR3 is TGCAGCGTCAGCACAGGGCGCACTGAAGCTTTCTTT. This chain uses TRBV29-1 with TRBJ1-1; tentatively, D is TRBD1 (6 bases). V lost 6 bases to trimming and J lost 4 bases, with 12 bases between them. This CDR3 comprises 12 residues. Germline CDR1 SQVTM, CDR2 ANQGSEA.

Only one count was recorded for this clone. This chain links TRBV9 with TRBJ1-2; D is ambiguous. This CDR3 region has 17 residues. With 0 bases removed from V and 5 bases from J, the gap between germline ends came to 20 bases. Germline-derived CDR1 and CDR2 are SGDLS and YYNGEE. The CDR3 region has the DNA TGTGCCAGCAGCGTAGAGTCTATTCGGGTCATCCCGTATGGCTACACCTTC. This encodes CASSVESIRVIPYGYTF. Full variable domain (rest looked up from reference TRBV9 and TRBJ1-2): DSGVTQTPKHLITATGQRVTLRCSPRSGDLSVYWYQQSLDQGLQFLIQYYNGEERAKGNILERFSAQQFPDLHSELNLSSLELGDSALYFCASSVESIRVIPYGYTFGSGTRLTVV.

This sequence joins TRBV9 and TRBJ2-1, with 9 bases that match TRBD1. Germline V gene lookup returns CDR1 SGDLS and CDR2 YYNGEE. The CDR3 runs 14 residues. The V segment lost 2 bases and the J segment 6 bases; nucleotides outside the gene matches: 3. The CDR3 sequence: CASSVGTGLNEQFF. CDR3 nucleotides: TGTGCCAGCAGCGTGGGGACAGGGCTCAATGAGCAGTTCTTC.